Shown below are 28 T cell receptor beta chains from a single sample sequenced in a study of type 1 and type 2 diabetes patients. The PCR template was genomic DNA. Amplification of the beta chain CDR3 used 30 forward and 13 reverse multiplex primers. TCRdb recomputed calls from the multiplex PCR reads with MiXCR, one row per CDR3 protein. The table has 250,000 or so distinct CDR3 sequences, around 47% seen once. The sequencing sample was made of peripheral blood mononuclear cells (PBMCs). These receptor sequences come from a young man with type 2 diabetes.

In the case of this clonotype: At one end, the junction sequence differs from germline, possibly due to a read error. This rearrangement joins TRBV14 to TRBJ1-6, with D possibly matching TRBD1 (6 bases). Germline CDR1 SGHDN, CDR2 FVKESK. CDR3 length: 15 residues. The CDR3 DNA reads TGTACCAGCAGTCCCCTACAGGGCCGTAATTCACCCCTCCACTTT. Residues: CTSSPLQGRNSPLHF.

The CDR3 nucleotides read TGTGCCAGCAGCTTAGCGTGGGACGTGGAGACCCAGTACTTC. Its protein product is CASSLAWDVETQYF. The rearrangement uses TRBV7-9 and TRBJ2-5, with D perhaps matching TRBD1 or TRBD2 (5 bases each). Germline V lookup: CDR1 SEHNR, CDR2 FQNEAQ (reference sequence). The length of the CDR3 is 14 residues. V dropped 0 bases and J dropped 5 bases, with 10 bases sitting between them.

In this sample, this clonotype turned up a few times. The chain has TRBV7-3 and TRBJ1-1, with a tentative D call TRBD1 (5 bases). Trimming stripped 6 bases from V and 4 bases from J, with 18 bases between. CDR1 and CDR2 (germline): SGHTA, FQGTGA. This CDR3 is 15 amino acids long. The CDR3 sequence is CASRPQTPGGTEAFF. The CDR3 DNA reads TGTGCCAGCAGACCCCAAACGCCGGGGGGCACTGAAGCTTTCTTT. The complete variable domain, with remaining parts taken from reference TRBV7-3 and TRBJ1-1, reads GAGVSQTPSNKVTEKGKYVELRCDPISGHTALYWYRQSLGQGPEFLIYFQGTGAADDSGLPNDRFFAVRPEGSVSTLKIQRTERGDSAVYLCASRPQTPGGTEAFFGQGTRLTVV.

DNA of the CDR3: TGTGCCTGCCGACTAGCGGGAGGGCCCGCTAGGGAGCAGTACTTC. This encodes CACRLAGGPAREQYF. The chain links TRBV30 to TRBJ2-7; 14 bases match TRBD2. Germline V gene sequence: CDR1 GTSNPN, CDR2 SVGIG (reference sequence). Trimming took 6 bases from V and 7 from J; bases not matched to a gene: 11. This CDR3 comprises 15 residues.

The chain carries TRBV15 and TRBJ2-7; 9 nucleotides line up with TRBD1. V shed 3 bases, J shed 4 bases, and the junction held 7 bases outside the gene matches. Germline V gives CDR1 LNHNV, CDR2 YYDKDF (reference sequence). This CDR3 spans 15 amino acids. The CDR3 coding sequence is TGTGCCACCAGCAGGGACCCGGGACAGGGTTACGAGCAGTACTTC. Translating gives CATSRDPGQGYEQYF.

This clonotype was seen a handful of times. The chain couples TRBV19 to TRBJ2-1; D remains ambiguous. This CDR3 has 14 amino acids. V dropped 5 bases and J dropped 6 bases, with 14 bases sitting between them. Germline assignment: CDR1 LNHDA and CDR2 SQIVND (reference sequence). CDR3 coding DNA: TGTGCCAGTAGTGGCCTGCTAGGGTCCAATGAGCAGTTCTTC. Its translation: CASSGLLGSNEQFF.

The J gene is TRBJ2-7, the V gene TRBV28; a weak D match, TRBD1 (6 bases). This CDR3 has 14 residues. From germline, CDR1 is MDHEN and CDR2 SYDVKM. With 7 bases removed from V and 1 base from J, the gap between germline ends came to 14 bases. The CDR3 DNA sequence: TGTGCCAGCAAGAAGGCAGGGGCGTCCTACGAGCAGTACTTC. Translated, it gives CASKKAGASYEQYF.

In its sample, this clonotype was seen a few times. This chain connects TRBV7-3 to TRBJ2-1; 14 bases match TRBD2. Trimming took 5 bases from V and 2 from J; bases not matched to a gene: 14. This CDR3 is 20 amino acids long. Germline V gene sequence: CDR1 SGHTA, CDR2 FQGTGA. The CDR3, as DNA: TGTGCCAGCAGCGCCCCGGGACTAGCGGGGGCGCCGACGCCCTACAATGAGCAGTTCTTC. This sequence encodes CASSAPGLAGAPTPYNEQFF.

This clonotype occurred a few times. The chain combines TRBV6-1 with TRBJ2-5, with TRBD1 matching 12 bases. The V gene's germline CDR1 is MNHNS and CDR2 SASEGT. The V segment lost 5 bases and the J segment 7 bases; nucleotides outside the gene matches: 8. The CDR3 sequence is 15 residues long. The DNA of the CDR3 is TGTGCCAGCAGTTACTCGTCGGGACAGGGGGCGACCCAGTACTTC. It codes for CASSYSSGQGATQYF.

The chain combines TRBV6-2 or TRBV6-3 with TRBJ2-2, with D perhaps matching TRBD2 (7 bases). This CDR3 contains 17 residues. Deletions cut 0 bases from V and 4 bases from J, with 15 bases between. In germline, CDR1 is MNHEY, CDR2 SVGEGT. Here the CDR3 DNA reads TGTGCCAGCAGTTACTCGGGGCGGGGGACAAGCACCGGGGAGCTGTTTTTT. Protein: CASSYSGRGTSTGELFF.

This clonotype was picked up a small number of times. CDR3 residues: CASNPVGMFNSPLHF. For the CDR3, the DNA is TGTGCCAGCAACCCTGTGGGGATGTTTAATTCACCCCTCCACTTT. The chain has TRBV7-2 and TRBJ1-6; D unresolved. Trimming removed 7 bases at V and 6 bases at J, with 16 bases between. Germline V CDR1 and CDR2: SGHTA, FQGNSA. This CDR3 has 15 amino acids.

The genes are TRBV20-1 and TRBJ1-2; tentative D call: TRBD1 (6 bases). The CDR3 is 14 amino acids. Between the trimmed V and J ends, which lost 0 bases and 5 bases, there was a span of 13 bases. CDR1 and CDR2 from the germline V gene are DFQATT and SNEGSKA (reference sequence). CDR3 DNA sequence: TGCAGTGCTAGAGATCAGGGGACCCATTATGGCTACACCTTC. Encoded protein: CSARDQGTHYGYTF.

This clonotype was observed a handful of times. Here the CDR3 reads CATSQTGRRANVLTF. CDR3 in DNA: TGTGCCACCAGCCAGACAGGAAGGAGGGCCAACGTCCTGACTTTC. The chain recombines TRBV15 with TRBJ2-6, with a weak D call TRBD1 (6 bases). The CDR3 consists of 15 residues. Trimming left V 5 bases short and J 5 bases short, with 13 bases between. Germline CDR1 LNHNV, CDR2 YYDKDF (reference sequence).

The chain links TRBV29-1 to TRBJ1-5; no clear D. V was clipped by 7 bases and J by 1 base, with 8 bases between them. The CDR3 has 12 amino acids. Germline lookup yields CDR1 SQVTM and CDR2 ANQGSEA. CDR3: CSAKWSNQPQHF. CDR3 coding DNA: TGCAGCGCCAAGTGGAGCAATCAGCCCCAGCATTTT.

The chain joins TRBV6-6 to TRBJ2-1, with D possibly TRBD2 on 5 matching bases. Germline values: CDR1 MNHNY, CDR2 SVGAGI (reference sequence). The CDR3 spans 13 residues. Trimming took 4 bases from V and 4 from J, leaving 8 bases between them. The DNA for the CDR3 is TGTGCCAGCAGTTCGGGGTTTTACAATGAGCAGTTCTTC. Translated, it gives CASSSGFYNEQFF.

The chain uses TRBV10-2 and TRBJ1-2; D is unresolved. CDR1 and CDR2 from the germline V gene are WSHSY and SAAADI. This CDR3 spans 13 amino acids. Trimming took off 3 bases at V and 3 bases at J, with 8 bases between the two ends. CDR3 in DNA: TGCGCCAGCAGTGAAGGCGCTGACTATGGCTACACCTTC. Translation gives CASSEGADYGYTF.

This clonotype was recorded a few times. The chain recombines TRBV6-1 with TRBJ2-7, with D possibly matching TRBD1 (5 bases). The V end was cut by 8 bases, the J end by 4 bases, with 9 bases between. The CDR3 runs to 11 residues. Germline lookup yields CDR1 MNHNS and CDR2 SASEGT. CDR3 DNA sequence: TGTGCCAGCTACAGGCCTTACGAGCAGTACTTC. It specifies CASYRPYEQYF.

V is TRBV27 and J is TRBJ1-6, with D possibly being TRBD1 (5 bases). Deletions cut 7 bases from V and 10 bases from J, with 14 bases between. Per germline, CDR1 MNHEY and CDR2 SMNVEV (reference sequence). The CDR3 sequence is 13 residues long. CDR3 amino acids: CASTRQGGSPLHF. CDR3 nucleotides: TGTGCCAGCACCCGGCAGGGCGGCTCACCCCTCCACTTT.

This chain links TRBV4-3 with TRBJ1-4, with a tentative D call TRBD1 (5 bases). Per germline, CDR1 LGHNA and CDR2 YSLEER. CDR3 size: 14 residues. The ends were cut back, 1 base at V and 8 bases at J, with 11 bases in the middle. CDR3 amino acids: CASSQAQGREKLFF. The CDR3 DNA follows: TGCGCCAGCAGCCAAGCTCAGGGAAGGGAAAAACTGTTTTTT.

The rearrangement uses TRBV7-9 and TRBJ2-7; no reliable D call. The CDR3 loop spans 15 amino acids. Germline V gene sequence: CDR1 SEHNR, CDR2 FQNEAQ (reference sequence). V dropped 2 bases and J dropped 4 bases, with 15 bases sitting between them. CDR3 nucleotide sequence: TGTGCCAGCAGCTTATTTTCCCGAGGTGAATACGAGCAGTACTTC. Residues: CASSLFSRGEYEQYF.

The gene calls are TRBV7-9 and TRBJ1-6, with D uncertain. Between the trimmed V and J ends, which lost 1 base and 9 bases, there was a span of 10 bases. Germline values: CDR1 SEHNR, CDR2 FQNEAQ (reference sequence). The CDR3 extends over 14 amino acids. The CDR3 region is CASSLGLSGSPLHF. CDR3 coding DNA: TGTGCCAGCAGCTTAGGTTTAAGTGGTTCACCCCTCCACTTT. The full variable domain, in which reference TRBV7-9 and TRBJ1-6 provide the parts outside the CDR3, is DTGVSQNPRHKITKRGQNVTFRCDPISEHNRLYWYRQTLGQGPEFLTYFQNEAQLEKSRLLSDRFSAERPKGSFSTLEIQRTEQGDSAMYLCASSLGLSGSPLHFGNGTRLTVT.

V and J are TRBV14 and TRBJ2-2, with TRBD2 as a possible D gene (5 bases). This CDR3 comprises 15 residues. Per germline, CDR1 SGHDN and CDR2 FVKESK. Trimming took 3 bases from V and 5 from J, leaving 13 bases between them. The CDR3 here is CASSQLGVGTGELFF. The CDR3 DNA is TGTGCCAGCAGCCAGTTGGGAGTGGGGACCGGGGAGCTGTTTTTT.

Only a few counts were recorded for this clonotype. The CDR3 is CASRQNQETQYF. The CDR3 DNA sequence: TGTGCCAGTAGACAGAACCAAGAGACCCAGTACTTC. J is TRBJ2-5 and V is TRBV19; D gene ambiguous. The ends were cut back, 6 bases at V and 0 bases at J, with 5 bases in the middle. Germline V gives CDR1 LNHDA, CDR2 SQIVND (reference sequence). This CDR3 spans 12 amino acids.

The V call is TRBV7-2, the J call TRBJ2-5; TRBD2 matches 7 bases. The CDR3 has 16 amino acids. Per the germline V gene, CDR1 is SGHTA and CDR2 is FQGNSA. J was trimmed by 11 bases and V by 1 base; bases with no gene match: 16. The CDR3 loop reads CASSLEGRGTFTEQYF. CDR3 bases: TGTGCCAGCAGCTTAGAAGGGCGGGGGACCTTCACTGAGCAGTACTTC.

The genes are TRBV4-1 and TRBJ1-4, with D uncertain. The germline CDR1 and CDR2 sequences are MGHRA and YSYEKL. The CDR3 is 16 residues long. Trimming shortened V by 0 bases and J by 8 bases, and 16 bases separated the two germline ends. Here the CDR3 DNA reads TGCGCCAGCAGCCAAGATAGGTCAGAGGGTTTCGAAAAACTGTTTTTT. It yields the protein CASSQDRSEGFEKLFF.

The rearrangement links TRBV4-3 to TRBJ1-1; 7 positions match TRBD1. V trimming: 5 bases; J trimming: 4 bases; junction bases outside the gene matches: 16. The CDR3 is made up of 17 amino acids. Germline values: CDR1 LGHNA, CDR2 YSLEER. CDR3 in DNA: TGCGCCAGCAGCGTACTAGACAGGGTCATATGGGGCACTGAAGCTTTCTTT. It is translated as CASSVLDRVIWGTEAFF.

The rearrangement uses TRBV30 and TRBJ2-7; D is ambiguous. CDR3 length: 12 amino acids. Trimming took off 2 bases at V and 4 bases at J, with 9 bases between the two ends. The germline CDR1 and CDR2 sequences are GTSNPN and SVGIG (reference sequence). The CDR3, as DNA: TGTGCCTGGAGTCTTTCTGGGTACGAGCAGTACTTC. Amino acids: CAWSLSGYEQYF.

This clonotype was counted a few times. This rearrangement joins TRBV2 to TRBJ2-7, with no clear D. Trimming pared 8 bases from V and 6 bases from J, leaving 14 bases between. The CDR3 loop spans 12 amino acids. Germline assignment: CDR1 SNHLY and CDR2 FYNNEI. The CDR3 sequence: CASGNRQSEQYF. In nucleotides, the CDR3 is TGTGCCAGCGGCAATCGGCAGTCCGAGCAGTACTTC.